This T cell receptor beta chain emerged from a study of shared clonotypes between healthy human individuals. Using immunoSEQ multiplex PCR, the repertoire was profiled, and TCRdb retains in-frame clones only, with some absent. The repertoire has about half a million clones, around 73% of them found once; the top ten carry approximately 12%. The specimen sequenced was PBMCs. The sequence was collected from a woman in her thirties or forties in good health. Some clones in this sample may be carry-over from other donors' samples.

The CDR3 reads CAIKGEGSYNEQFF. The CDR3 DNA sequence: TGTGCCATCAAGGGGGAGGGATCCTACAATGAGCAGTTCTTC. The chain combines TRBV10-3 with TRBJ2-1; D possibly corresponds to TRBD2 (7 bases). The V gene lost 7 bases and the J gene lost 1 base, with 11 bases spanning the gap. Germline CDR1 and CDR2: ENHRY and SYGVKD. The CDR3 spans 14 residues.